What follows are 21 T cell receptor beta chains derived from one specimen sequenced in a study of blood T cell repertoires in COVID-19. TCRdb keeps only in-frame clones here, not all; method: immunoSEQ multiplex PCR. Here the sample spans roughly 60,000 clones, 60% to 85% being singletons. The sequencing sample was made of peripheral blood. These receptors came from a human donor in a cohort sampled during active COVID-19.

This clone turned up a few times. The J gene is TRBJ2-5, the V gene TRBV18, with 9 bases that match TRBD1. V dropped 3 bases and J dropped 6; count of bases not matched to a gene: 11. The CDR3 is 16 amino acids. Germline V gene lookup returns CDR1 KGHSH and CDR2 LQKENI. This chain's CDR3 is CASSPLQGAQGKTQYF. CDR3 in DNA: TGTGCCAGCTCACCCTTACAGGGGGCACAAGGAAAGACCCAGTACTTC. The entire variable domain, with the rest obtained from reference TRBV18 and TRBJ2-5, is as follows: NAGVMQNPRHLVRRRGQEARLRCSPMKGHSHVYWYRQLPEEGLKFMVYLQKENIIDESGMPKERFSAEFPKEGPSILRIQQVVRGDSAAYFCASSPLQGAQGKTQYFGPGTRLLVL.

This chain connects TRBV13 to TRBJ1-3; TRBD1 aligns across 7 bases. Looked up from germline, CDR1 is PRHDT and CDR2 is FYEKMQ (reference sequence). The J segment lost 3 bases and the V segment lost 0 bases, leaving 8 bases of the junction unmatched. The CDR3 is made up of 17 amino acids. CDR3 DNA: TGTGCCAGCAGCTTAGGCTATATGACAGGGCGTGGAAACACCATATATTTT. Its protein is CASSLGYMTGRGNTIYF.

The chain has TRBV18 and TRBJ2-2; tentative D call: TRBD2 (5 bases). Germline V CDR1 and CDR2: KGHSH, LQKENI. The CDR3 totals 13 residues. V gave up 8 bases and J gave up 0 bases, with 7 bases separating them. The CDR3 here is CASHGANTGELFF. DNA of the CDR3: TGTGCCAGCCACGGGGCGAACACCGGGGAGCTGTTTTTT.

The rearrangement joins TRBV10-3 to TRBJ2-1; D uncertain. The germline V and J ends were trimmed by 4 bases and 9 bases, with 16 bases remaining between them. Germline V gene sequence: CDR1 ENHRY, CDR2 SYGVKD. The CDR3 runs to 14 residues. CDR3 bases: TGTGCCATCAGTGTCCTGCGGCCTGCTGGTGAGCAGTTCTTC. Amino acid sequence: CAISVLRPAGEQFF.

The chain is built from TRBV6-4 and TRBJ2-3; TRBD2 aligns across 10 bases. The CDR3 length is 17 residues. V shed 7 bases and J 5 bases; nucleotides not matched to a gene: 15. Germline CDR1 is MRHNA and CDR2 is SNTAGT. CDR3 residues: CASKYSLAGEIKDTQYF. The DNA for the CDR3 is TGTGCCAGCAAATATTCCCTAGCGGGAGAGATAAAAGATACGCAGTATTTT.

This chain joins TRBV7-9 and TRBJ2-7, with 9 bases fitting TRBD1. The CDR3 length is 15 residues. The germline V gene has CDR1 SEHNR and CDR2 FQNEAQ (reference sequence). Germline trimming cut 6 bases from V and 3 bases from J; bases unmatched to any gene: 9. This CDR3 reads CASRAGTGSFYEQYF. CDR3 bases: TGTGCCAGCAGGGCCGGGACAGGGAGCTTCTACGAGCAGTACTTC.

This chain uses TRBV2 with TRBJ1-5; D remains ambiguous. The CDR3 is 13 residues long. CDR1 is SNHLY and CDR2 is FYNNEI in the germline V gene. V was cut by 6 bases and J by 2 bases, with 8 bases left in between. The CDR3 protein is CASSRAGNQPQHF. The DNA for the CDR3 is TGTGCCAGCAGCCGAGCGGGCAATCAGCCCCAGCATTTT.

This rearrangement joins TRBV7-2 to TRBJ1-2; TRBD1 matches 7 bases. Germline assignment: CDR1 SGHTA and CDR2 FQGNSA. V shed 1 base, J shed 8 bases, and the junction held 7 bases outside the gene matches. This CDR3 is 14 amino acids long. CDR3 DNA: TGTGCCAGCAGCTTAGGACAGGGATTGCAGGGCTACACCTTC. This codes for CASSLGQGLQGYTF.

This clone was seen only a few times. The chain has TRBV28 and TRBJ1-5; D call uncertain. The germline V gene has CDR1 MDHEN and CDR2 SYDVKM. The CDR3 loop spans 16 amino acids. V lost 7 bases, J lost 1 base, and 17 bases lay in between. CDR3 region: CASKFGAGYSNQPQHF. CDR3 DNA: TGTGCCAGCAAGTTTGGTGCGGGATACAGCAATCAGCCCCAGCATTTT.

This chain connects TRBV7-2 to TRBJ2-1, with 9 positions matching TRBD1. From germline, CDR1 is SGHTA and CDR2 FQGNSA. This CDR3 spans 17 amino acids. The junction had 9 bases not matched to a gene; V was cut back by 3 bases and J by 3 bases. The CDR3: CASSFHRGGQGYNEQFF. The CDR3 DNA reads as TGTGCCAGCAGCTTTCACAGAGGGGGACAGGGCTACAATGAGCAGTTCTTC.

The V and J genes are TRBV2 and TRBJ2-5, with a possible D match to TRBD2 (6 bases). With 5 bases removed from V and 2 bases from J, the gap between germline ends came to 15 bases. This CDR3 region has 15 residues. The germline V gene encodes CDR1 SNHLY and CDR2 FYNNEI. CDR3 bases: TGTGCCAGCAGTACAATCGGGACTCGACAAGAGACCCAGTACTTC. Encoded protein: CASSTIGTRQETQYF.

The chain is built from TRBV12-3 or TRBV12-4 and TRBJ2-7, with D perhaps matching TRBD1 (7 bases). Trimming removed 6 bases from V and 6 bases from J, with 12 bases in between. The CDR3 is 12 amino acids. CDR3 region: CASSPGGGEQYF. CDR3 bases: TGTGCCAGCAGCCCAGGGGGAGGCGAGCAGTACTTC.

The gene calls are TRBV2 and TRBJ2-5, with D possibly matching TRBD1 (6 bases). With 7 bases removed from V and 1 base from J, the gap between germline ends came to 16 bases. This CDR3 is built from 15 residues. CDR1 and CDR2 (germline): SNHLY, FYNNEI. The CDR3 DNA is TGTGCCAGCAACCGAATACAGGGTCTCCAAGAGACCCAGTACTTC. Its protein is CASNRIQGLQETQYF. The full variable domain, rest sourced from reference TRBV2 and TRBJ2-5, is EPEVTQTPSHQVTQMGQEVILRCVPISNHLYFYWYRQILGQKVEFLVSFYNNEISEKSEIFDDQFSVERPDGSNFTLKIRSTKLEDSAMYFCASNRIQGLQETQYFGPGTRLLVL.

The genes are TRBV9 and TRBJ2-7; 7 bases agree with TRBD2. The germline CDR1 and CDR2 sequences are SGDLS and YYNGEE. The CDR3 has 15 residues. V lost 1 base, J lost 1 base, and 5 bases stayed unmatched. The CDR3 spells CASSVSGMGSYEQYF. CDR3 in DNA: TGTGCCAGCAGCGTAAGCGGGATGGGGTCCTACGAGCAGTACTTC.

Here the CDR3 reads CASSVVTGVGNEQFF. CDR3 in DNA: TGTGCCAGCAGCGTAGTAACGGGAGTAGGTAATGAGCAGTTCTTC. The rearrangement uses TRBV9 and TRBJ2-1, with D perhaps matching TRBD2 (6 bases). The CDR3 covers 15 residues. Between the trimmed V and J ends, which lost 0 bases and 7 bases, there was a span of 14 bases. Per the germline V gene, CDR1 is SGDLS and CDR2 is YYNGEE.

The rearrangement joins TRBV4-2 to TRBJ2-1; 9 nucleotides match TRBD2. Per germline, CDR1 LGHNA and CDR2 YNFKEQ. The CDR3 has 17 residues. V lost 2 bases and J lost 6; bases outside the gene matches: 11. CDR3 amino acids: CASSQNPGTSNSNEQFF. The CDR3 nucleotides read TGTGCCAGCAGCCAAAACCCCGGGACTAGCAATTCCAATGAGCAGTTCTTC.

The chain is built from TRBV5-1 and TRBJ1-1, with TRBD1 identical over 7 bases. The germline gives CDR1 SGHRS, CDR2 YFSETQ. The CDR3 is made up of 15 amino acids. Trimming removed 0 bases from V and 8 bases from J; junction bases left unmatched: 10. The CDR3 region is CASSLEGAGSGEAFF. The CDR3 DNA is TGCGCCAGCAGCTTGGAGGGGGCAGGGAGTGGGGAAGCTTTCTTT.

This chain links TRBV29-1 with TRBJ1-2, with D uncertain. Germline CDR1 reads SQVTM; CDR2 reads ANQGSEA. V shed 4 bases and J shed 7 bases, with 4 bases lying between them. The CDR3 spans 9 residues. The CDR3 spells CSVGSGYTF. The CDR3 nucleotides are TGCAGCGTTGGTAGTGGCTACACCTTC.

The count of this clone is one. The chain carries TRBV7-3 and TRBJ2-5, with 10 bases identical to TRBD2. Germline-derived CDR1 and CDR2 are SGHTA and FQGTGA. With 6 bases clipped from V and 4 bases from J, the junction kept 20 bases outside the gene matches. CDR3 length: 19 residues. CDR3 sequence (DNA): TGTGCCAGCAGTTCAGTAGGTTCGGGCGGAGCGGGAGGGGGAGAGACCCAGTACTTC. Protein sequence: CASSSVGSGGAGGGETQYF.

This clone was seen a single time. The V gene is TRBV28, the J gene TRBJ2-7; 11 bases align to TRBD2. The CDR3 totals 15 residues. Unmatched junction bases numbered 10, after V lost 6 bases and J lost 6 bases. Germline V gene lookup returns CDR1 MDHEN and CDR2 SYDVKM. CDR3 bases: TGTGCCAGCAGAACCTCACTAGCGGGAGTGGGCGAGCAGTACTTC. Residues: CASRTSLAGVGEQYF.

V and J are TRBV6-2 or TRBV6-3 and TRBJ2-7; 10 nucleotides line up with TRBD1. This CDR3 is built from 13 residues. The J segment lost 7 bases and the V segment lost 5 bases, leaving 5 bases of the junction unmatched. Germline values: CDR1 MNHEY, CDR2 SVGEGT. CDR3 DNA sequence: TGTGCCAGCAGTGGGGACAGGGGTCGAGAGCAGTACTTC. This encodes CASSGDRGREQYF.